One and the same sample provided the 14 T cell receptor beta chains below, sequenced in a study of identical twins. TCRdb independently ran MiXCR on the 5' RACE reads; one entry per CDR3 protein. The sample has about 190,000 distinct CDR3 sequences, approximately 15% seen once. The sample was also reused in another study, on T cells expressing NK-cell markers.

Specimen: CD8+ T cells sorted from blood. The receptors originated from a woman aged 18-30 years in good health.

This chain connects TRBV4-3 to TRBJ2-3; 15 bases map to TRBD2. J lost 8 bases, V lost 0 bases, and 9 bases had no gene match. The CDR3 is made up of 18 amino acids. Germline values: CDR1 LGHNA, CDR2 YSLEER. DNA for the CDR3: TGCGCCAGCAGCCAAGATAGCGGACTAGCGGGAGGGCCGGGTACGCAGTATTTT. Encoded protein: CASSQDSGLAGGPGTQYF.

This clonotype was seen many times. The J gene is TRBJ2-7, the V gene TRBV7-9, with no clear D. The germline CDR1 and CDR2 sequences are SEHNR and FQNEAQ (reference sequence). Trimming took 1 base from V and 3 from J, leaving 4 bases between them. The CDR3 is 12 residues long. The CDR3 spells CASSLVVYEQYF. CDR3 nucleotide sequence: TGTGCCAGCAGCTTAGTAGTCTACGAGCAGTACTTC.

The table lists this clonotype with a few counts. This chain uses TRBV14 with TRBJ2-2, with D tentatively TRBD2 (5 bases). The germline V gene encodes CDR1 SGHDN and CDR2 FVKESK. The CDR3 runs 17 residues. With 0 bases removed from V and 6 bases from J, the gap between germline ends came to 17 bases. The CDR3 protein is CASSQDPWTPGAGELFF. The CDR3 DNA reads TGTGCCAGCAGCCAAGATCCTTGGACTCCTGGCGCCGGGGAGCTGTTTTTT.

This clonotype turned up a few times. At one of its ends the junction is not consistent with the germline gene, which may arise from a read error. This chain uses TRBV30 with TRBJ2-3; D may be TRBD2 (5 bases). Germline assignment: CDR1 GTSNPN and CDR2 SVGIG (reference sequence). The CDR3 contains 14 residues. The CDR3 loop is CAWTRIGTTDTQYF. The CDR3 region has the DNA TGTGCTTGGACTCGAATCGGAACGACAGATACGCAGTATTTT.

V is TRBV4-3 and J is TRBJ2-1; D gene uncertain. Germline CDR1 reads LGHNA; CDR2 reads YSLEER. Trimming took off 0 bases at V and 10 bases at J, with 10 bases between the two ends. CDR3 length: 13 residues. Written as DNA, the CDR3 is TGCGCCAGCAGCCAAGATGTCGACATAGAGCAGTTCTTC. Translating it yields CASSQDVDIEQFF.

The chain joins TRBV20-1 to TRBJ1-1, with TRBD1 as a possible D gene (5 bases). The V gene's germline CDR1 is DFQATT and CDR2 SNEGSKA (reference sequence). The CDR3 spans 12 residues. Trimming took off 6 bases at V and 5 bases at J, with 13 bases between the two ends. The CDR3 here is CSAPGGGTEAFF. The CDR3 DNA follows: TGCAGTGCCCCCGGCGGGGGGACTGAAGCTTTCTTT.

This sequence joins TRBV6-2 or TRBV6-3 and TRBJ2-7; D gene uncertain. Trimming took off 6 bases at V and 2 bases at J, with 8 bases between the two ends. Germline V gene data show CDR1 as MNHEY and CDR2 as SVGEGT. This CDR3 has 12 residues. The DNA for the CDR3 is TGTGCCAGCAGGAACACAGCCTACGAGCAGTACTTC. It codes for CASRNTAYEQYF.

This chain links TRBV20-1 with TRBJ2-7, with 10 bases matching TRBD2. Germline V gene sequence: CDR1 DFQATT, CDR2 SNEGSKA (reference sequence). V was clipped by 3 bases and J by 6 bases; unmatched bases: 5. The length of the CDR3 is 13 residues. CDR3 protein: CSARGTSDFEQYF. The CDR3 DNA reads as TGCAGTGCTAGGGGGACTAGCGACTTCGAGCAGTACTTC.

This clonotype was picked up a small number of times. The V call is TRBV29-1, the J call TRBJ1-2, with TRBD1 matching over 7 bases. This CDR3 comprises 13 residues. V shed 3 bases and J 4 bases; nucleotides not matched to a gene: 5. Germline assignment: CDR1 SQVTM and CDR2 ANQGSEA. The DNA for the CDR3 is TGCAGCGTTGAGGCCCGGGACAGCTATGGCTACACCTTC. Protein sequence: CSVEARDSYGYTF.

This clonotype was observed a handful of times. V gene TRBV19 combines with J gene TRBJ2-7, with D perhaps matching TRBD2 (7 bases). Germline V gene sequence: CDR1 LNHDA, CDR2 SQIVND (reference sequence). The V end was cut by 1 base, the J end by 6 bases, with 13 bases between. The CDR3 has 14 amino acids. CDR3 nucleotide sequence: TGTGCCAGTAGTATAGCGCGGGGGCTTGGCGAGCAGTACTTC. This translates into CASSIARGLGEQYF. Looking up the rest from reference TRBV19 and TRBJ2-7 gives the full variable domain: DGGITQSPKYLFRKEGQNVTLSCEQNLNHDAMYWYRQDPGQGLRLIYYSQIVNDFQKGDIAEGYSVSREKKESFPLTVTSAQKNPTAFYLCASSIARGLGEQYFGPGTRLTVT.

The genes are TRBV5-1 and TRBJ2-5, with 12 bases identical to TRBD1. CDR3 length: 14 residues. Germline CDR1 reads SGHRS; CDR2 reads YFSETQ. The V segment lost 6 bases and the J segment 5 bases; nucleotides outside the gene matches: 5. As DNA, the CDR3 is TGCGCCAGCAACGACGGGACAGGGGGCGAGACCCAGTACTTC. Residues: CASNDGTGGETQYF.

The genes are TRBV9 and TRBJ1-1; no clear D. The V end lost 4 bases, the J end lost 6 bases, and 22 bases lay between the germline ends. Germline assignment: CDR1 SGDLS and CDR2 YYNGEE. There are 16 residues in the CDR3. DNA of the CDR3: TGTGCCAGCAGCTCCCAGACGAGGGTTTCAAAGGCTGAAGCTTTCTTT. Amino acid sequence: CASSSQTRVSKAEAFF. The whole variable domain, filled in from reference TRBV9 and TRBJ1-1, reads DSGVTQTPKHLITATGQRVTLRCSPRSGDLSVYWYQQSLDQGLQFLIQYYNGEERAKGNILERFSAQQFPDLHSELNLSSLELGDSALYFCASSSQTRVSKAEAFFGQGTRLTVV.

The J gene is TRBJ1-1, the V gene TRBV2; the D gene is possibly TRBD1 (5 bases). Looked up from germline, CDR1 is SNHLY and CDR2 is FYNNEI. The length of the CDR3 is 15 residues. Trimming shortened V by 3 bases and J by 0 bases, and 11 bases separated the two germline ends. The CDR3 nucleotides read TGTGCCAGCAGTGAGGTCGACAGACTGAACACTGAAGCTTTCTTT. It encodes CASSEVDRLNTEAFF.

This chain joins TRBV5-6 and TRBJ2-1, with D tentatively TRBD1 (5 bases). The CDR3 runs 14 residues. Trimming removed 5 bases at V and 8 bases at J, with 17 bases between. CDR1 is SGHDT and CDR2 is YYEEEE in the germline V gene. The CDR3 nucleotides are TGTGCCAGCAGTCTAGGGGTCTTTGTTGATGAGCAGTTCTTC. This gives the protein CASSLGVFVDEQFF. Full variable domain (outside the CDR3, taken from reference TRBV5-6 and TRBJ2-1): DAGVTQSPTHLIKTRGQQVTLRCSPKSGHDTVSWYQQALGQGPQFIFQYYEEEERQRGNFPDRFSGHQFPNYSSELNVNALLLGDSALYLCASSLGVFVDEQFFGPGTRLTVL.